These 5 T cell receptor beta chains were sequenced from one sample in a study of T cells in Graves' hyperthyroidism and ophthalmopathy. The source material, RNA transcripts, was used to amplify TCR beta CDR3 regions. HTBI primers were used for first-round RT-PCR of the TCR CDR3. Using its own MiXCR run on the multiplex PCR reads, TCRdb lists one record per CDR3 protein. The table has a few hundred thousand distinct CDR3 sequences, just under 25% seen once; the top ten hold around 70%. Sequencing used blood. Every receptor here comes from a man aged 50 or older with Graves' hyperthyroidism.

This clonotype was counted only a few times. The chain uses TRBV28 and TRBJ2-7; D possibly matches TRBD1 or TRBD2 (5 bases each). Trimming left V 4 bases short and J 4 bases short, with 8 bases between. The germline V gene has CDR1 MDHEN and CDR2 SYDVKM. There are 12 residues in the CDR3. The CDR3 region has the DNA TGTGCCAGCAGTTCGTGGGGGTACGAGCAGTACTTC. This codes for CASSSWGYEQYF.

V is TRBV15 and J is TRBJ2-7; D uncertain. Looked up from germline, CDR1 is LNHNV and CDR2 is YYDKDF (reference sequence). The CDR3 spans 14 residues. Trimming removed 0 bases at V and 5 bases at J, with 11 bases between. CDR3 sequence (DNA): TGTGCCACCAGCAGAGATGAGACAAATAACGAGCAGTACTTC. It translates to CATSRDETNNEQYF. The full variable domain, completed using reference TRBV15 and TRBJ2-7, is DAMVIQNPRYQVTQFGKPVTLSCSQTLNHNVMYWYQQKSSQAPKLLFHYYDKDFNNEADTPDNFQSRRPNTSFCFLDIRSPGLGDTAMYLCATSRDETNNEQYFGPGTRLTVT.

The rearrangement uses TRBV18 and TRBJ2-7; 8 nucleotides align to TRBD1. With 4 bases clipped from V and 1 base from J, the junction kept 3 bases outside the gene matches. Germline loops: CDR1 KGHSH, CDR2 LQKENI. The CDR3 has 14 residues. The CDR3: CASSRGQESYEQYF. The CDR3 DNA sequence: TGTGCCAGCTCACGGGGACAGGAGTCCTACGAGCAGTACTTC. Filled out from reference TRBV18 and TRBJ2-7, the complete variable domain reads NAGVMQNPRHLVRRRGQEARLRCSPMKGHSHVYWYRQLPEEGLKFMVYLQKENIIDESGMPKERFSAEFPKEGPSILRIQQVVRGDSAAYFCASSRGQESYEQYFGPGTRLTVT.

The table lists this clonotype with a few counts. The chain is built from TRBV5-6 and TRBJ2-1; D gene ambiguous. V gave up 4 bases and J gave up 9 bases, with 14 bases separating them. The CDR3 covers 13 residues. CDR1 SGHDT and CDR2 YYEEEE come from the germline V gene. In nucleotides, the CDR3 is TGTGCCAGCAGCGTCGGGCCCTTGGTTGAGCAGTTCTTC. It codes for CASSVGPLVEQFF.

In its sample, this clonotype was seen a few times. The chain carries TRBV5-5 and TRBJ2-2; D gene uncertain. CDR3 length: 15 residues. Germline CDR1 and CDR2: SGHKS and YYEKEE (reference sequence). V dropped 0 bases and J dropped 1 base, with 7 bases sitting between them. The CDR3 DNA reads as TGTGCCAGCAGCTTGGTGTTCAAGAACACCGGGGAGCTGTTTTTT. Its translation: CASSLVFKNTGELFF.